This T cell receptor (beta chain) was observed in a study of cytomegalovirus exposure and HLA in healthy donors. Regarding the study as a whole: In a later analysis, HLA-associated TCR beta chains were more clonally expanded than equally common others. Presence/absence analysis assumed near-uniform sequencing depth across donors.

The CDR3 loop spans 14 amino acids. Germline V CDR1 and CDR2: SGHKS, YYEKEE (reference sequence). The V and J ends lost 1 base and 0 bases respectively, with 4 bases between them. This PCR relied on a set of 60 Vbeta primers and 13 Jbeta primers. TCRdb keeps only in-frame clones here, not all; method: immunoSEQ multiplex PCR. Of 180,000 or so clones listed, 75% to 80% were seen once; the top ten hold more than 12%. Note on this clone: Its antigen is as yet unknown.

Sequenced material: PBMCs. This TCR was recovered from a man aged 50-60 years in good health and CMV-seropositive. The V gene is TRBV5-5, the J gene TRBJ2-2; D remains unclear. The CDR3 DNA sequence: TGTGCCAGCAGCTTGCGGGCGAACACCGGGGAGCTGTTTTTT. Protein: CASSLRANTGELFF.